A single sample is the source of the 25 T cell receptor beta chains below, sequenced in a study of OX40 agonist ivuxolimab in advanced cancers. Sequenced by immunoSEQ multiplex PCR; TCRdb stores in-frame clones only, minus some. This table has tens of thousands of clones, over 80% appearing once. The material sequenced was CD4+ or CD8+ T cells sorted from blood, taken in a trial of the OX40 agonist ivuxolimab. These receptor sequences come from an adult with an advanced solid tumor such as melanoma, head and neck, liver or kidney cancer.

Here the CDR3 DNA reads TGTGCCAGCAGCTTAAGAGGGCGGACACAAGAGACCCAGTACTTC. Protein: CASSLRGRTQETQYF. The chain recombines TRBV7-9 with TRBJ2-5; possibly TRBD1 or TRBD2 for D (5 bases each). Germline V gene lookup returns CDR1 SEHNR and CDR2 FQNEAQ (reference sequence). This CDR3 is 15 amino acids long. The V gene lost 2 bases and the J gene lost 2 bases, with 12 bases spanning the gap.

This chain uses TRBV7-9 with TRBJ1-2; 9 bases map to TRBD1. The CDR3 sequence is 15 residues long. Germline V gene lookup returns CDR1 SEHNR and CDR2 FQNEAQ (reference sequence). The V and J ends lost 4 bases and 6 bases, in that order; junction bases with no gene match: 9. The DNA for the CDR3 is TGTGCCAGCAGCTCCCGGGACAGGGTCGAAGATGGCTACACCTTC. Translation: CASSSRDRVEDGYTF.

This chain connects TRBV7-2 to TRBJ1-5; D is ambiguous. Germline V gene sequence: CDR1 SGHTA, CDR2 FQGNSA. The germline V and J ends were trimmed by 5 bases and 3 bases, with 14 bases remaining between them. The length of the CDR3 is 15 residues. The CDR3 loop reads CASSPLYVSNQPQHF. The CDR3 nucleotides read TGTGCCAGCAGCCCCCTTTATGTCTCCAATCAGCCCCAGCATTTT.

The V gene is TRBV20-1, the J gene TRBJ2-3, with no clear D. The CDR3 is 11 amino acids. CDR1 is DFQATT and CDR2 is SNEGSKA in the germline V gene (reference sequence). The V end was cut by 6 bases, the J end by 10 bases, with 14 bases between. CDR3 residues: CSAADRIAQYF. The CDR3 DNA reads as TGCAGTGCGGCGGACCGGATAGCGCAGTATTTT.

V and J are TRBV7-2 and TRBJ1-2, with 8 bases identical to TRBD1. V was clipped by 4 bases and J by 1 base; unmatched bases: 5. The CDR3 is made up of 15 amino acids. Germline V gives CDR1 SGHTA, CDR2 FQGNSA. The CDR3 spells CASSSGQGFNYGYTF. As DNA, the CDR3 is TGTGCCAGCAGCTCCGGACAGGGATTTAACTATGGCTACACCTTC. The variable domain in full, with the rest retrieved from reference TRBV7-2 and TRBJ1-2, is GAGVSQSPSNKVTEKGKDVELRCDPISGHTALYWYRQSLGQGLEFLIYFQGNSAPDKSGLPSDRFSAERTGGSVSTLTIQRTQQEDSAVYLCASSSGQGFNYGYTFGSGTRLTVV.

Note on this clone: Other DNA sequences of this sample code for an identical CDR3. The chain recombines TRBV10-1 with TRBJ1-1, with a possible D match to TRBD1 (5 bases). This CDR3 has 13 residues. The germline V gene has CDR1 WNHNN and CDR2 SYGVQD (reference sequence). The V end lost 6 bases, the J end lost 1 base, and 9 bases lay between the germline ends. The CDR3 reads CASRARENTEAFF. The DNA of the CDR3 is TGCGCCAGCAGGGCCAGGGAGAACACTGAAGCTTTCTTT.

The chain joins TRBV11-2 to TRBJ2-3; no firm D call. The V gene's germline CDR1 is SGHAT and CDR2 FQNNGV. The CDR3 has 13 amino acids. Trimming cost V 2 bases and J 3 bases, with 6 bases left between them. The CDR3 protein is CASSLTTTDTQYF. CDR3 bases: TGTGCCAGCAGCTTAACGACGACAGATACGCAGTATTTT.

The V and J genes are TRBV5-6 and TRBJ2-1; D gene ambiguous. V lost 1 base and J 8 bases, leaving 7 bases between the germline ends. The length of the CDR3 is 12 residues. Germline V CDR1 and CDR2: SGHDT, YYEEEE. The chain's CDR3 is CASSLTDHEQFF. The CDR3 coding sequence is TGTGCCAGCAGCTTGACAGATCATGAGCAGTTCTTC.

The J gene is TRBJ1-5, the V gene TRBV7-6, with 9 bases aligning to TRBD1. CDR3 size: 15 residues. Germline V gene data show CDR1 as SGHVS and CDR2 as FNYEAQ. The junction had 7 bases not matched to a gene; V was cut back by 5 bases and J by 5 bases. This chain's CDR3 is CASSEGGQGYQPQHF. CDR3 nucleotide sequence: TGTGCCAGCAGCGAGGGGGGACAGGGTTATCAGCCCCAGCATTTT.

This rearrangement joins TRBV5-4 to TRBJ2-7; 16 nucleotides match TRBD2. Trimming took 4 bases from V and 6 from J; bases not matched to a gene: 4. Germline CDR1 is SGHNT and CDR2 is YYREEE (reference sequence). CDR3 length equals 15 residues. The DNA for the CDR3 is TGTGCCAGCAGCAGGGGACTAGCGGGAGGGTCCGAGCAGTACTTC. Its translation is CASSRGLAGGSEQYF.

The chain has TRBV14 and TRBJ1-2, with 7 bases identical to TRBD1. Unmatched junction bases numbered 4, after V lost 2 bases and J lost 7 bases. This CDR3 contains 13 residues. Germline loops: CDR1 SGHDN, CDR2 FVKESK. CDR3 sequence: CASSQRQGLGYTF. The CDR3, as DNA: TGTGCCAGCAGCCAACGACAGGGACTTGGCTACACCTTC.

The V gene is TRBV7-7, the J gene TRBJ2-7; D possibly corresponds to TRBD2 (6 bases). This CDR3 has 13 residues. Trimming took off 6 bases at V and 6 bases at J, with 15 bases between the two ends. CDR1 SSHAT and CDR2 FNYEAQ come from the germline V gene (reference sequence). The CDR3 region has the DNA TGTGCCAGCAGTTTGGACTACTGGAGCGAGCAGTACTTC. Protein: CASSLDYWSEQYF.

The chain links TRBV6-5 to TRBJ2-5; perhaps D is TRBD1 or TRBD2 (5 bases each). The V gene lost 0 bases and the J gene lost 4 bases, with 9 bases spanning the gap. There are 14 residues in the CDR3. CDR1 is MNHEY and CDR2 is SVGAGI in the germline V gene. In DNA form, the CDR3 reads TGTGCCAGCAGTTACTCTGAGGGGCTAGAGACCCAGTACTTC. This translates into CASSYSEGLETQYF.

The chain recombines TRBV5-5 with TRBJ2-3; 7 nucleotides line up with TRBD2. From germline, CDR1 is SGHKS and CDR2 YYEKEE (reference sequence). The CDR3 extends over 16 amino acids. V dropped 1 base and J dropped 2; count of bases not matched to a gene: 7. CDR3 bases: TGTGCCAGCAGCTTGACCCCGAGCGGGACCACAGATACGCAGTATTTT. It yields the protein CASSLTPSGTTDTQYF.

The V gene is TRBV10-3, the J gene TRBJ2-7; TRBD2 matches 8 bases. Per the germline V gene, CDR1 is ENHRY and CDR2 is SYGVKD. The J segment lost 7 bases and the V segment lost 6 bases, leaving 11 bases of the junction unmatched. This CDR3 contains 14 residues. CDR3 region: CAIRGAGGPREQYF. CDR3 DNA sequence: TGTGCCATCAGAGGGGCGGGAGGCCCGAGGGAGCAGTACTTC.

The V and J genes are TRBV10-3 and TRBJ2-1; D possibly matches TRBD1 or TRBD2 (6 bases each). The CDR3 covers 14 residues. Trimming removed 8 bases from V and 6 bases from J, with 17 bases in between. The germline V gene has CDR1 ENHRY and CDR2 SYGVKD. The chain's CDR3 is CAIEEGVFPNEQFF. CDR3 nucleotide sequence: TGTGCCATCGAGGAGGGGGTTTTCCCCAATGAGCAGTTCTTC.

The genes are TRBV6-5 and TRBJ1-1; D not certain. V was cut by 5 bases and J by 1 base, with 11 bases left in between. The CDR3 contains 14 residues. CDR1 is MNHEY, CDR2 SVGAGI, per germline. The CDR3 coding sequence is TGTGCCAGCAGTACATCAGACACGAACACTGAAGCTTTCTTT. The encoded protein is CASSTSDTNTEAFF.

The CDR3 nucleotides read TGTGCCAGCAGTCCCCGGACTAGCGGTACCCCTCCGGATACGCAGTATTTT. Amino acids: CASSPRTSGTPPDTQYF. The V gene is TRBV27, the J gene TRBJ2-3; TRBD2 aligns across 10 bases. Germline V gene sequence: CDR1 MNHEY, CDR2 SMNVEV (reference sequence). With 5 bases clipped from V and 6 bases from J, the junction kept 14 bases outside the gene matches. This CDR3 region has 17 residues.

This chain joins TRBV7-9 and TRBJ2-3; D perhaps matches TRBD1 (6 bases). Trimming removed 2 bases at V and 6 bases at J, with 18 bases between. CDR1 is SEHNR and CDR2 is FQNEAQ in the germline V gene (reference sequence). This CDR3 has 16 residues. In DNA, the CDR3 is TGTGCCAGCAGCTTACAGTGGCGGTCGACAGGCGATACGCAGTATTTT. The encoded protein is CASSLQWRSTGDTQYF.

As DNA, the CDR3 is TGTGCCAGCAGTTACGGGCCCTATCTAGCGGGAGATAAGCAGTACTTC. It yields the protein CASSYGPYLAGDKQYF. The rearrangement uses TRBV6-6 and TRBJ2-7; 10 bases agree with TRBD2. The V segment lost 2 bases and the J segment 8 bases; nucleotides outside the gene matches: 12. This CDR3 is 16 amino acids long. Germline CDR1 MNHNY, CDR2 SVGAGI (reference sequence).

The chain recombines TRBV11-2 with TRBJ2-5, with unresolved D. The tail of the sequence fits TRBJ2-7 better, so the J call may be wrong. This CDR3 has 13 amino acids. Germline-derived CDR1 and CDR2 are SGHAT and FQNNGV. The CDR3 spells CASSSLYSSEQYF. CDR3 sequence (DNA): TGTGCCAGCAGCTCATTGTATAGCTCCGAGCAGTACTTC.

The rearrangement joins TRBV2 to TRBJ1-5; TRBD1 aligns across 10 bases. J lost 2 bases, V lost 5 bases, and 18 bases had no gene match. The germline V gene encodes CDR1 SNHLY and CDR2 FYNNEI. The CDR3 has 20 residues. The CDR3 DNA reads as TGTGCCAGCAGTCCTACACCTGGACAGGGGGGACCGTTGGGCAATCAGCCCCAGCATTTT. It specifies CASSPTPGQGGPLGNQPQHF.

This chain uses TRBV18 with TRBJ2-3, with D possibly being TRBD1 (5 bases). Trimming cost V 6 bases and J 3 bases, with 13 bases left between them. The CDR3 totals 14 residues. Looked up from germline, CDR1 is KGHSH and CDR2 is LQKENI. This chain's CDR3 is CASSLQGFTDTQYF. The CDR3 nucleotides are TGTGCCAGCTCTCTGCAGGGATTTACAGATACGCAGTATTTT.

The chain uses TRBV6-6 and TRBJ2-1; D tentatively fits TRBD1 or TRBD2 (5 bases each). This CDR3 is built from 15 residues. V shed 2 bases and J shed 2 bases, with 10 bases lying between them. Germline V gene sequence: CDR1 MNHNY, CDR2 SVGAGI (reference sequence). Written as DNA, the CDR3 is TGTGCCAGCAGTTACGGGACCCCCCCCTACAATGAGCAGTTCTTC. Its translation: CASSYGTPPYNEQFF.

V is TRBV30 and J is TRBJ2-2; D might be TRBD2 (7 bases). The CDR3 has 13 residues. Germline values: CDR1 GTSNPN, CDR2 SVGIG (reference sequence). Trimming shortened V by 4 bases and J by 7 bases, and 13 bases separated the two germline ends. The CDR3 DNA is TGTGCCTGGAAAGGGGGGGCGTGCGGGGAGCTGTTTTTT. This sequence encodes CAWKGGACGELFF.